The subject of this entry is one T cell receptor beta chain. Produced via immunoSEQ multiplex PCR; TCRdb's table is partial and in-frame only. The table has about 2.4 million clones, more than 85% seen once. This sample was included in a study of shared clonotypes between healthy human individuals. V gave up 5 bases and J gave up 7 bases, with 24 bases separating them. The CDR3 covers 17 residues. Germline loops: CDR1 LNHDA, CDR2 SQIVND (reference sequence). The chain recombines TRBV19 with TRBJ1-5; tentative D call: TRBD1 (5 bases). The sequenced material came from naive CD4+ T cells from PBMCs. The subset here: CD45RA+ positively selected. The source is a man between 18 and 29 years old in good health. Some clones in this sample may be carry-over from other donors' samples. CDR3 nucleotide sequence: TGTGCCAGTAGTTTAGCACCCCGGGACGGCGGCTGGCAGCCCCAGCATTTT. The encoded protein is CASSLAPRDGGWQPQHF.